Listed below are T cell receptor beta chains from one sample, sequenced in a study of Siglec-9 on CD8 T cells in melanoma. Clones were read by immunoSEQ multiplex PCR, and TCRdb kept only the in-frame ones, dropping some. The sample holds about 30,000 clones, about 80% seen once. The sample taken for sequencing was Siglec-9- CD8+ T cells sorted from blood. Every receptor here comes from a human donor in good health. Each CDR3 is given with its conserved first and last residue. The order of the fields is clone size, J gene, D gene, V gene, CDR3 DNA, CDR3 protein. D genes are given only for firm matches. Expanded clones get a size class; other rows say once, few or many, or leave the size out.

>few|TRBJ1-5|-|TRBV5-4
TGTGCCAGCAGCTTGGGGGTCGGAAGCAATCAGCCCCAGCATTTT
CASSLGVGSNQPQHF
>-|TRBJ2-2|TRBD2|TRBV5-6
TGTGCCAGCAGCTTGGTCGGTGCCGGGGGGAGTTCCGGGGAGCTGTTTTTT
CASSLVGAGGSSGELFF
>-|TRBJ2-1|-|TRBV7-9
TGTGCCAGCAGCTTATCCGGCGGAGCCTACAATGAGCAGTTCTTC
CASSLSGGAYNEQFF
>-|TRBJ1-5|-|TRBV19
TGTGCCAGTGGGTTGGGTTATAGCAATCAGCCCCAGCATTTT
CASGLGYSNQPQHF
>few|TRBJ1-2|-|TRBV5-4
TGTGCCAGCAGCTTGTTTGGGGCAGGTCATGGCTACACCTTC
CASSLFGAGHGYTF
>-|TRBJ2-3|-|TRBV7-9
TGTGCCAGCAGTCCTAGTGACGATACGCAGTATTTT
CASSPSDDTQYF
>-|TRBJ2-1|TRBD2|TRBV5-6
TGTGCCAGCAGCTTTTCACAACTAGCGGACAATGAGCAGTTCTTC
CASSFSQLADNEQFF
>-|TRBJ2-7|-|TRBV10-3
TGTGCCATCAGTGAAGGAGGTCTCGAGCAGTACTTC
CAISEGGLEQYF
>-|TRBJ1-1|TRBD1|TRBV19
TGTGCCAGTAGGGCGATATGGATTGGGCAGGGGGAGATTCGGACTGAAGCTTTCTTT
CASRAIWIGQGEIRTEAFF
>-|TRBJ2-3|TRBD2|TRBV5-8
TGTGCCAGCAGCTTGAGGACTAGCGCCACAGATACGCAGTATTTT
CASSLRTSATDTQYF
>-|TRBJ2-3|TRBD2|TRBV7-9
TGTGCCAGCGGGGGAGGGCCTGGAGATACGCAGTATTTT
CASGGGPGDTQYF
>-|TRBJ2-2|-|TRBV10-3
TGTGCCATCAGTTTAGAGAACGGGGAGCTGTTTTTT
CAISLENGELFF
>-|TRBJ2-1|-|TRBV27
TGTGCCAGCAGTTTTAGAGTAGACTCCTACAATGAGCAGTTCTTC
CASSFRVDSYNEQFF
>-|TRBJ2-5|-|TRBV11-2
TGTGCCAGCAGCTTAGCGTTAGGGGAGACCCAGTACTTC
CASSLALGETQYF
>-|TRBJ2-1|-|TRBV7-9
TGTGCCAGCAGCTCAACCTACAATGAGCAGTTCTTC
CASSSTYNEQFF
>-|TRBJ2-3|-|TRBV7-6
TGTGCCAGCAGCTTAGGGGGTTGGACAGATACGCAGTATTTT
CASSLGGWTDTQYF
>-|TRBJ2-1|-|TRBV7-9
TGTGCCAGCAGCTTAGCCCAGGGCGTTTACAATGAGCAGTTCTTC
CASSLAQGVYNEQFF
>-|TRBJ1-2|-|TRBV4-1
TGCGCCAGCAGCCAAGATCGTGGGGGAAACTATGGCTACACCTTC
CASSQDRGGNYGYTF
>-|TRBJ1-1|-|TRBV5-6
TGTGCCGCCCTATGGCACACTGAAGCTTTCTTT
CAALWHTEAFF
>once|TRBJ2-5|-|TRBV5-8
TGTGCCAGCAGACCCGTCGACCAGTACTTC
CASRPVDQYF
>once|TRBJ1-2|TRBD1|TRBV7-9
TGTGCCAGCAGCAGCCGGGACAGGGGGATGAACTATGGCTACACCTTC
CASSSRDRGMNYGYTF
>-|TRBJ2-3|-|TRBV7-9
TGTGCCAGCAGCTCAAGTGCGGGGGCGTTGCCAGATACGCAGTATTTT
CASSSSAGALPDTQYF
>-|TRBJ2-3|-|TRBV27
TGTGCCAGCAGTTTATCCGAGAGGAATACGCAGTATTTT
CASSLSERNTQYF
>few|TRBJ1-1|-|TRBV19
TGTGCCAGTAGTATTACTGGGGTGGCCACTGAAGCTTTCTTT
CASSITGVATEAFF
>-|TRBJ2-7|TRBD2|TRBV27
TGTGCCAGCAGTCGGGGGGAAACCTACGAGCAGTACTTC
CASSRGETYEQYF
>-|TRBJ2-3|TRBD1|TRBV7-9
TGTGCCAGCAGCTTCCGGGACAGGGAGGGCACAGATACGCAGTATTTT
CASSFRDREGTDTQYF
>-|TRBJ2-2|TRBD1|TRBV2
TGTGCCAGCGTGGGACAGGGGTTCGCCGGGGAGCTGTTTTTT
CASVGQGFAGELFF
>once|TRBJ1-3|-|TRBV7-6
TGTGCCAGCAGCTCGCCCACCCAGGCTGGAAACACCATATATTTT
CASSSPTQAGNTIYF
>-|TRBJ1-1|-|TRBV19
TGTGCCAGTCAGGTGTCGGGGAATACTGAAGCTTTCTTT
CASQVSGNTEAFF
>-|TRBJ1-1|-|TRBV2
TGTGCCAGCAGTGGACCCAGGACGGGGATGAACACTGAAGCTTTCTTT
CASSGPRTGMNTEAFF
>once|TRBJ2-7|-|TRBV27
TGTGCCAGCAGTTTTTCACAGGACTACGAGCAGTACTTC
CASSFSQDYEQYF
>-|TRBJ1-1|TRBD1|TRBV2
TGTGCCAGCAGTGGAGACAGGGGGCGACCGAACACTGAAGCTTTCTTT
CASSGDRGRPNTEAFF
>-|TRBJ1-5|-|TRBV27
TGTGCCAGCAGTCCCGACCTTATGGGCAATCAGCCCCAGCATTTT
CASSPDLMGNQPQHF
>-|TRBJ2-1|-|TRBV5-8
TGTGCCAGCGGAATACTTGAGCAGTTCTTC
CASGILEQFF
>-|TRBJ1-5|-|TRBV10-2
TGCGCCAGCAGTGACAGTCACAATCAGCCCCAGCATTTT
CASSDSHNQPQHF
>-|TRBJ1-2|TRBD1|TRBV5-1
TGCGCCAGCAGTCAAGCCTGGACAGGGGGCTATGGCTACACCTTC
CASSQAWTGGYGYTF
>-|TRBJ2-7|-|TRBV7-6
TGTGCCAGCAGCTTATCTGGGGGGTCGAAGTACTACGAGCAGTACTTC
CASSLSGGSKYYEQYF
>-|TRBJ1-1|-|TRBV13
TGTGCCAGCAGCCCGGGACGTTCGAACACTGAAGCTTTCTTT
CASSPGRSNTEAFF
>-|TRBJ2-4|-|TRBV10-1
TGCGCCAGCAGTGAGTCGAGCGGAGGGCTTTACAAAAACATTCAGTACTTC
CASSESSGGLYKNIQYF
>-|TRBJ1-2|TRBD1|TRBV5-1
TGCGCCAGCAGCTCGGGACAGCACTATGGCTACACCTTC
CASSSGQHYGYTF
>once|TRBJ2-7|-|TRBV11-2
TGTGCCAGCAGCTTAGCGCGCAGGGTCCACGAGCAGTACTTC
CASSLARRVHEQYF
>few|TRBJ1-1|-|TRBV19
TGTGCCAGTAGTCCCCGGGAGACCAACACTGAAGCTTTCTTT
CASSPRETNTEAFF
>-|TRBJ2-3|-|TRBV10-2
TGCGCCAGCAGTGCGGCGGGGAGCACAGATACGCAGTATTTT
CASSAAGSTDTQYF
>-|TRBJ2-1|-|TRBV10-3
TGTGCCATCAGTGAGGGGAGCCGGGGAACGGCCAATGAGCAGTTCTTC
CAISEGSRGTANEQFF
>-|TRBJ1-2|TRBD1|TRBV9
TGTGCCAGCAGCGTAGAGGGACAGGGGCTCTATGGCTACACCTTC
CASSVEGQGLYGYTF
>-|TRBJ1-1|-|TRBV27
TGTGCCAGCAGCCGCTTCCCTGCGAGGGTCGATTACGAAGCTTTCTTT
CASSRFPARVDYEAFF